The 30 T cell receptor beta chains presented below share a single source sample, sequenced in a study of human T cells and chemical hapten exposure. TCRdb passed the RACE reads through MiXCR, listing each CDR3 protein once. This sample yields about 400,000 distinct CDR3 sequences, of which roughly 6% are seen a single time; less than 6.5% belongs to the top ten. Time point reported: patch test 2, 6 weeks after DPC sensitization. Treatment meaning: therapeutic diphenylcyclopropenone sensitization with weekly scalp DPC. The material sequenced was whole blood, taken in connection with sensitization to the hapten diphenylcyclopropenone (DPC). The source is a woman aged 18 to 35 with alopecia areata. Some clones in this sample may be carry-over from other donors' samples.

This clonotype was found many times. This chain links TRBV7-9 with TRBJ1-1; TRBD1 agrees at 7 bases. This CDR3 comprises 15 residues. V gave up 5 bases and J gave up 1 base; unmatched junction bases: 7. Germline-derived CDR1 and CDR2 are SEHNR and FQNEAQ (reference sequence). CDR3 sequence (DNA): TGTGCCAGCAGCCCTTGGACAGGAAGGAACACTGAAGCTTTCTTT. Encoded protein: CASSPWTGRNTEAFF.

The chain couples TRBV27 to TRBJ2-1; 8 positions match TRBD2. With 6 bases clipped from V and 9 bases from J, the junction kept 16 bases outside the gene matches. Germline V CDR1 and CDR2: MNHEY, SMNVEV (reference sequence). The CDR3 totals 16 residues. CDR3 coding DNA: TGTGCCAGCAGCCTCCCCGGGACTAGAGGGGGAGGTGAGCAGTTCTTC. Residues: CASSLPGTRGGGEQFF.

This clonotype was seen more than once but under ten times. The junction differs from germline at one of its ends, possibly a read error. The chain employs TRBV7-7 and TRBJ2-3, with 8 bases that match TRBD2. Germline-derived CDR1 and CDR2 are SSHAT and FNYEAQ (reference sequence). This CDR3 is 17 amino acids long. The CDR3 reads CASSLGASGPSTDTQYF. The DNA for the CDR3 is TGTGCTAGCAGCTTAGGGGCTAGCGGGCCTAGCACAGATACGCAGTATTTT. Combining the CDR3 with reference TRBV7-7 and TRBJ2-3 gives the whole variable domain GAGVSQSPRYKVTKRGQDVTLRCDPISSHATLYWYQQALGQGPEFLTYFNYEAQPDKSGLPSDRFSAERPEGSISTLTIQRTEQRDSAMYRCASSLGASGPSTDTQYFGPGTRLTVL.

This clonotype came up many times. The rearrangement links TRBV2 to TRBJ1-6; D gene ambiguous. The germline gives CDR1 SNHLY, CDR2 FYNNEI. The CDR3 consists of 15 residues. Trimming removed 4 bases at V and 7 bases at J, with 14 bases between. CDR3: CASSGLLLGNSPLHF. CDR3 DNA sequence: TGTGCCAGCAGTGGACTCCTGCTCGGCAATTCACCCCTCCACTTT. The full variable domain, in which reference TRBV2 and TRBJ1-6 provide the parts outside the CDR3, is EPEVTQTPSHQVTQMGQEVILRCVPISNHLYFYWYRQILGQKVEFLVSFYNNEISEKSEIFDDQFSVERPDGSNFTLKIRSTKLEDSAMYFCASSGLLLGNSPLHFGNGTRLTVT.

This clonotype has at least ten counts. The chain couples TRBV7-9 to TRBJ1-1; TRBD1 matches at 7 bases. This CDR3 is built from 13 residues. Per germline, CDR1 SEHNR and CDR2 FQNEAQ (reference sequence). Trimming took 7 bases from V and 3 from J; bases not matched to a gene: 5. DNA of the CDR3: TGTGCCAGCACCGGGACAGCCTACACTGAAGCTTTCTTT. This codes for CASTGTAYTEAFF.

This clonotype was found a few times. The rearrangement joins TRBV7-2 to TRBJ1-4; 9 positions match TRBD1. J was trimmed by 6 bases and V by 5 bases; bases with no gene match: 16. The CDR3 is 18 residues long. Germline lookup yields CDR1 SGHTA and CDR2 FQGNSA. CDR3: CASSTSFPPGQGDEKLFF. CDR3 sequence (DNA): TGTGCCAGCAGCACCAGCTTCCCACCGGGACAGGGTGATGAAAAACTGTTTTTT. The full variable domain, rest sourced from reference TRBV7-2 and TRBJ1-4, is GAGVSQSPSNKVTEKGKDVELRCDPISGHTALYWYRQSLGQGLEFLIYFQGNSAPDKSGLPSDRFSAERTGGSVSTLTIQRTQQEDSAVYLCASSTSFPPGQGDEKLFFGSGTQLSVL.

The V and J genes are TRBV6-2 or TRBV6-3 and TRBJ1-1; possibly TRBD1 for D (5 bases). The germline gives CDR1 MNHEY, CDR2 SVGEGT. This CDR3 is built from 14 residues. V was pared by 4 bases and J by 12 bases, with 21 bases between. CDR3 residues: CASSFQQAYRDTFF. DNA of the CDR3: TGTGCCAGCAGTTTCCAACAGGCTTACCGAGACACTTTCTTT.

This sequence joins TRBV10-3 and TRBJ2-3; no reliable D call. The germline V gene has CDR1 ENHRY and CDR2 SYGVKD. The CDR3 sequence is 12 residues long. Trimming removed 3 bases at V and 4 bases at J, with 5 bases between. The CDR3 DNA sequence: TGTGCCATCAGTGACCGGGCAGATACGCAGTATTTT. Translation gives CAISDRADTQYF.

The table lists this clonotype with many counts. Mismatch with germline at one junction end may stem from a read error. The chain recombines TRBV29-1 with TRBJ2-7; no firm D call. Germline CDR1 SQVTM, CDR2 ANQGSEA. The CDR3 covers 11 residues. The CDR3 nucleotides are TGCAGCGTTAAAGAGTTTAACGAGCAGTACTTC. This gives the protein CSVKEFNEQYF.

This clonotype was detected many times. This chain joins TRBV24-1 and TRBJ1-5; the D is unclear. In germline, CDR1 is KGHDR, CDR2 SFDVKD. The CDR3 has 14 amino acids. Trimming removed 6 bases at V and 0 bases at J, with 8 bases between. CDR3 sequence reads: CATSHEDSNQPQHF. CDR3 in DNA: TGTGCCACCAGTCATGAGGATAGCAATCAGCCCCAGCATTTT.

This clonotype has a count of ten or more. In DNA, the CDR3 is TGTGCCAGCAGCCCAGGGGCGACAGGGGGCCTGATGGGCTACACCTTC. Protein sequence: CASSPGATGGLMGYTF. The chain uses TRBV7-8 and TRBJ1-2, with 10 bases identical to TRBD1. From germline, CDR1 is SGHVS and CDR2 FQNEAQ. This CDR3 has 16 residues. J gave up 8 bases and V 5 bases, and 14 bases lay outside the gene matches.

The rearrangement joins TRBV4-3 to TRBJ2-1; tentative D call: TRBD1 (6 bases). Trimming cost V 0 bases and J 9 bases, with 21 bases left between them. The CDR3 has 17 amino acids. CDR1 and CDR2 from the germline V gene are LGHNA and YSLEER. The CDR3 loop reads CASSQDLTGPSFGEQFF. In nucleotides, the CDR3 is TGCGCCAGCAGCCAAGATTTGACAGGCCCCTCTTTCGGTGAGCAGTTCTTC.

This clonotype has a handful of counts. The gene calls are TRBV5-1 and TRBJ1-4; possible D gene TRBD1, 6 bases. V was trimmed by 4 bases and J by 2 bases, leaving 12 bases between them. CDR1 and CDR2 from the germline V gene are SGHRS and YFSETQ. CDR3 size: 15 residues. CDR3 sequence: CASSLLDRTNEKLFF. The CDR3 DNA reads TGCGCCAGCAGCCTCCTTGACAGGACTAATGAAAAACTGTTTTTT.

This clonotype was counted only a few times. The V and J genes are TRBV12-3 or TRBV12-4 and TRBJ2-2, with no clear D. The CDR3 runs 13 residues. V dropped 6 bases and J dropped 7 bases, with 12 bases sitting between them. CDR3 bases: TGTGCCAGCAGCCCGCTGGGTGGCGGGGAGCTGTTTTTT. Its protein is CASSPLGGGELFF.

The table lists this clonotype with many counts. The chain combines TRBV7-3 with TRBJ1-6; D is undetermined. The CDR3 loop spans 16 amino acids. CDR1 and CDR2 from the germline V gene are SGHTA and FQGTGA. V lost 2 bases, J lost 0 bases, and 8 bases lay in between. The CDR3 DNA reads TGTGCCAGCAGCTTATTCGGTCGCTCCTATAATTCACCCCTCCACTTT. This codes for CASSLFGRSYNSPLHF.

This clonotype was seen many times. This sequence joins TRBV6-6 and TRBJ1-6; D is unclear. The CDR3 covers 15 residues. From germline, CDR1 is MNHNY and CDR2 SVGAGI (reference sequence). Deletions cut 3 bases from V and 9 bases from J, with 15 bases between. This CDR3 reads CASSYDGQDGSPLHF. The CDR3 DNA is TGTGCCAGCAGTTATGATGGGCAGGATGGTTCACCCCTCCACTTT.

This clonotype turned up a few times. The rearrangement joins TRBV5-1 to TRBJ2-3; D uncertain. Between the trimmed V and J ends, which lost 0 bases and 2 bases, there was a span of 4 bases. Germline V gives CDR1 SGHRS, CDR2 YFSETQ. The CDR3 is 13 residues long. The CDR3 DNA follows: TGCGCCAGCAGCTTGGATTTCACAGATACGCAGTATTTT. This codes for CASSLDFTDTQYF.

This chain connects TRBV6-6 to TRBJ2-3, with 7 bases fitting TRBD2. With V trimmed by 4 bases and J by 2 bases, 9 bases remained unmatched. In germline, CDR1 is MNHNY, CDR2 SVGAGI (reference sequence). The CDR3 consists of 16 residues. The CDR3 DNA follows: TGTGCCAGCAGTTTCAGACTAGCTTCTAACACAGATACGCAGTATTTT. This sequence encodes CASSFRLASNTDTQYF.

This clonotype has a handful of counts. V gene TRBV7-3 combines with J gene TRBJ2-6, with D unresolved. This CDR3 has 15 residues. Germline V CDR1 and CDR2: SGHTA, FQGTGA. Trimming stripped 3 bases from V and 4 bases from J, with 10 bases between. CDR3 loop: CASSFNGAGANVLTF. DNA of the CDR3: TGTGCCAGCAGCTTTAATGGAGCCGGGGCCAACGTCCTGACTTTC.

The gene calls are TRBV20-1 and TRBJ1-1; D gene uncertain. V dropped 6 bases and J dropped 0 bases, with 11 bases sitting between them. Germline V gives CDR1 DFQATT, CDR2 SNEGSKA (reference sequence). CDR3 length: 13 residues. CDR3 sequence (DNA): TGCAGTGCCACATTGACGGTGAACACTGAAGCTTTCTTT. Translating it yields CSATLTVNTEAFF.

A remark on this clonotype: One end of the junction varies from germline; a read error may be responsible. V gene TRBV4-2 combines with J gene TRBJ2-3; TRBD2 agrees at 12 bases. This CDR3 comprises 16 residues. Germline V gives CDR1 LGHNA, CDR2 YNFKEQ. In nucleotides, the CDR3 is TGTTCCAGCAGCCAAGATGAACTAGCGGGGGGTGGTACGCAGTATTTT. Residues: CSSSQDELAGGGTQYF.

V usage is TRBV10-3 and J usage is TRBJ2-3; D possibly corresponds to TRBD1 (5 bases). V dropped 6 bases and J dropped 0 bases, with 7 bases sitting between them. CDR1 ENHRY and CDR2 SYGVKD come from the germline V gene. This CDR3 has 13 amino acids. This chain's CDR3 is CAIRQGSTDTQYF. The CDR3, as DNA: TGTGCCATCAGGCAGGGAAGCACAGATACGCAGTATTTT.

The chain joins TRBV7-2 to TRBJ2-5; D not resolved. Germline V gives CDR1 SGHTA, CDR2 FQGNSA. Trimming took off 3 bases at V and 5 bases at J, with 10 bases between the two ends. This CDR3 is 13 amino acids long. CDR3 nucleotide sequence: TGTGCCAGCAGCTTGGTTGATATGGAGACCCAGTACTTC. It translates to CASSLVDMETQYF.

This clonotype was counted between two and nine times. The chain recombines TRBV9 with TRBJ2-6, with D possibly matching TRBD1 (6 bases). Trimming left V 4 bases short and J 0 bases short, with 11 bases between. Germline CDR1 reads SGDLS; CDR2 reads YYNGEE. CDR3 size: 16 residues. CDR3 sequence (DNA): TGTGCCAGCAGCATGGGACATAGCTCTGGGGCCAACGTCCTGACTTTC. Protein sequence: CASSMGHSSGANVLTF.

This chain uses TRBV15 with TRBJ2-1; the D is unclear. Germline loops: CDR1 LNHNV, CDR2 YYDKDF (reference sequence). The CDR3 is made up of 14 amino acids. Trimming shortened V by 6 bases and J by 7 bases, and 16 bases separated the two germline ends. The CDR3 sequence is CATSRRVGLNEQFF. The CDR3, as DNA: TGTGCCACCAGTAGAAGAGTAGGGCTAAATGAGCAGTTCTTC.

J is TRBJ2-2 and V is TRBV2; possible D gene TRBD1, 6 bases. Trimming left V 1 base short and J 4 bases short, with 13 bases between. The CDR3 runs 16 residues. The germline CDR1 and CDR2 sequences are SNHLY and FYNNEI. CDR3 sequence reads: CASSEGVLGGTGELFF. The DNA of the CDR3 is TGTGCCAGCAGTGAAGGGGTTCTAGGGGGCACCGGGGAGCTGTTTTTT.

The rearrangement joins TRBV12-3 or TRBV12-4 to TRBJ2-5, with 8 bases fitting TRBD1. Losses at the gene ends were 1 base for V and 4 bases for J; bases not matched to a gene: 5. This CDR3 has 15 amino acids. The CDR3 DNA reads TGTGCCAGCAGTTTAGGGACAGGGATCGGAGAGACCCAGTACTTC. It is translated as CASSLGTGIGETQYF.

The chain joins TRBV7-6 to TRBJ1-5; tentative D call: TRBD1 (5 bases). This CDR3 spans 17 amino acids. CDR1 SGHVS and CDR2 FNYEAQ come from the germline V gene. Trimming stripped 4 bases from V and 0 bases from J, with 16 bases between. CDR3 DNA sequence: TGTGCCAGCAGCTCTGCAAGGGGTTCCCTTAGCAATCAGCCCCAGCATTTT. It translates to CASSSARGSLSNQPQHF.

This clonotype occurred many times. V gene TRBV10-3 combines with J gene TRBJ1-5; TRBD1 matches at 9 bases. The CDR3 spans 16 residues. J gave up 6 bases and V 2 bases, and 8 bases lay outside the gene matches. Germline-derived CDR1 and CDR2 are ENHRY and SYGVKD. CDR3 nucleotide sequence: TGTGCCATCAGTGAGAGCTGGGACAGGGAAGGTCAGCCCCAGCATTTT. Its translation: CAISESWDREGQPQHF.

The gene calls are TRBV4-1 and TRBJ1-2; no reliable D call. This CDR3 comprises 14 residues. Germline V gene lookup returns CDR1 MGHRA and CDR2 YSYEKL. V lost 6 bases, J lost 6 bases, and 17 bases lay in between. Here the CDR3 reads CASSTRISGDGYTF. The CDR3, as DNA: TGCGCCAGCAGTACTCGGATATCGGGCGATGGCTACACCTTC.